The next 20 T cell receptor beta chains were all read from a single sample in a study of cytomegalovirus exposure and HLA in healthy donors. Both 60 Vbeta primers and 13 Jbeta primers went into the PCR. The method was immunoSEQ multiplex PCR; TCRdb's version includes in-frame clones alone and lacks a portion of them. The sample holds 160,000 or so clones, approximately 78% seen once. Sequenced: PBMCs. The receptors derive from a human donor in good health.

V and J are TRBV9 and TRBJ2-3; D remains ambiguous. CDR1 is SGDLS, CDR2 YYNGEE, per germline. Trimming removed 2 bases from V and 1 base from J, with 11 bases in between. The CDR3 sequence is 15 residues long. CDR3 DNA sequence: TGTGCCAGCAGCGTGAGAGGCCCCGGCACAGATACGCAGTATTTT. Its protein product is CASSVRGPGTDTQYF.

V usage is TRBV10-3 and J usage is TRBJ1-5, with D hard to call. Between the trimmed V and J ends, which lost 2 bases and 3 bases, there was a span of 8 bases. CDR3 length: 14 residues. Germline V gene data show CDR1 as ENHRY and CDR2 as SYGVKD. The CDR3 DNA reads TGTGCCATCAGTGAGACAGCAATCAATCAGCCCCAGCATTTT. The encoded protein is CAISETAINQPQHF.

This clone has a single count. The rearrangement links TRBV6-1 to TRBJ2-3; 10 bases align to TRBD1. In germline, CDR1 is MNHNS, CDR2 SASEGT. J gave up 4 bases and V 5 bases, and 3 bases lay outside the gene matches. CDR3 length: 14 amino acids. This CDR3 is CASSSGTGADTQYF. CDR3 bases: TGTGCCAGCAGTTCGGGGACAGGGGCAGATACGCAGTATTTT.

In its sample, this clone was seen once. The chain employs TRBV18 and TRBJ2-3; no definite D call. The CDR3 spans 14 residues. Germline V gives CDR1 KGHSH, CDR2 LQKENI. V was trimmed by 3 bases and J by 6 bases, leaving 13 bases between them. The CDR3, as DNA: TGTGCCAGCTCACCGGCCACACAAAGTGATACGCAGTATTTT. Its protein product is CASSPATQSDTQYF.

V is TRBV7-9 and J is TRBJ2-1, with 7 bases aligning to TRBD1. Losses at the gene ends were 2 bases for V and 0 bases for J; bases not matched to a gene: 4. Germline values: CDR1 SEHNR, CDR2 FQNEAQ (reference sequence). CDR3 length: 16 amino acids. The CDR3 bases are TGTGCCAGCAGCTTATTGAGGGGGCCCTCCTACAATGAGCAGTTCTTC. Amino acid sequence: CASSLLRGPSYNEQFF.

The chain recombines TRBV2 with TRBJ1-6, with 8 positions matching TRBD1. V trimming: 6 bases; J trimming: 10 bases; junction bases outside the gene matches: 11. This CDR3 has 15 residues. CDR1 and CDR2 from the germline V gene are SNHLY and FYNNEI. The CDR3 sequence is CASRAGTGRGSPLHF. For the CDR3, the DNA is TGTGCCAGCAGGGCCGGGACAGGTCGCGGGTCACCCCTCCACTTT.

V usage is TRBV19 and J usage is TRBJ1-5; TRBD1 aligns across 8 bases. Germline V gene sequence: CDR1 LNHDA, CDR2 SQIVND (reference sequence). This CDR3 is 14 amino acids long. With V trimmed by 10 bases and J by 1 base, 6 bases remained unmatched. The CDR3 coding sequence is TGTGCCACCGTGGACAGGGTGAGCAATCAGCCCCAGCATTTT. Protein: CATVDRVSNQPQHF.

CDR3 DNA: TGTGCCAGCAGCGCCACCGGGACAAACAATCAGCCCCAGCATTTT. It specifies CASSATGTNNQPQHF. The rearrangement joins TRBV9 to TRBJ1-5, with a possible D match to TRBD1 (6 bases). Between the trimmed V and J ends, which lost 3 bases and 3 bases, there was a span of 13 bases. The germline gives CDR1 SGDLS, CDR2 YYNGEE. The CDR3 covers 15 residues.

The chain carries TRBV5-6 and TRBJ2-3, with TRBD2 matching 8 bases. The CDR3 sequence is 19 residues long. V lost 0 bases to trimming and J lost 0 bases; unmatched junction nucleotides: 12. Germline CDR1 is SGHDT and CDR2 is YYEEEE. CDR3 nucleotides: TGTGCCAGCAGCTTGGCCTCTTGGCGGGGGGTAGCTAGCACAGATACGCAGTATTTT. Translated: CASSLASWRGVASTDTQYF.

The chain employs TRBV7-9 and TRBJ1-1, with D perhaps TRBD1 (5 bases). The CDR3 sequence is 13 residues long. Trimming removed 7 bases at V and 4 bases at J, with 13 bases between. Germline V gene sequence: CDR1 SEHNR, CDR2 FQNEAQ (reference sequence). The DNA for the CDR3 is TGTGCCAGCACCCTTGGGGCGAGCACTGAAGCTTTCTTT. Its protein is CASTLGASTEAFF.

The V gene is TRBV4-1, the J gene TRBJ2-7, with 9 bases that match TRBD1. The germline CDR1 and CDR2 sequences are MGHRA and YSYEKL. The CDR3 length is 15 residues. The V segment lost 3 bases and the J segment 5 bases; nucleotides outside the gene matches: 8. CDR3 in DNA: TGCGCCAGCAGCCACTCCACCGACAGGGGGGACGAGCAGTACTTC. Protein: CASSHSTDRGDEQYF.

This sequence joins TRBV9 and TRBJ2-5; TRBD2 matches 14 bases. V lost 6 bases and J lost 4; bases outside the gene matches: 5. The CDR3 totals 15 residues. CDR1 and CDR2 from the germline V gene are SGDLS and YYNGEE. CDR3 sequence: CASTPTSGGAETQYF. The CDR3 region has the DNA TGTGCCAGCACCCCGACTAGCGGGGGGGCAGAGACCCAGTACTTC.

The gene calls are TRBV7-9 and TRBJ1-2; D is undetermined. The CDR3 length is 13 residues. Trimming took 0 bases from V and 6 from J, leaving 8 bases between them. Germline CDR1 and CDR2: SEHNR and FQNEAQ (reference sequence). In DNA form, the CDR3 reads TGTGCCAGCAGCTTAGCCGGGGAGGATGGCTACACCTTC. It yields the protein CASSLAGEDGYTF.

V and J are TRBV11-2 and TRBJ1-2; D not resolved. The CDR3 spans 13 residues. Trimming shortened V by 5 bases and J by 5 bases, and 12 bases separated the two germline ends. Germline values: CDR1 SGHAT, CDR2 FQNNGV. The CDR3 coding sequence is TGTGCCAGCAGCCTCAGCGGTATTTATGGCTACACCTTC. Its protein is CASSLSGIYGYTF.

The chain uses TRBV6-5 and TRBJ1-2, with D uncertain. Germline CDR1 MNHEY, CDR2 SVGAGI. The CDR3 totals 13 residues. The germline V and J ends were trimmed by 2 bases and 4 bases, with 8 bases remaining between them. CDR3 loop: CASSYGGSYGYTF. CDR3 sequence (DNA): TGTGCCAGCAGTTACGGAGGATCCTATGGCTACACCTTC.

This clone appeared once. CDR3 region: CASSSLAGGYTSTDTQYF. DNA for the CDR3: TGCGCCAGCAGCTCACTAGCGGGGGGCTACACTAGCACAGATACGCAGTATTTT. This chain connects TRBV5-1 to TRBJ2-3; 12 bases map to TRBD2. The V and J ends lost 3 bases and 0 bases, in that order; junction bases with no gene match: 8. The CDR3 extends over 18 amino acids. In germline, CDR1 is SGHRS, CDR2 YFSETQ.

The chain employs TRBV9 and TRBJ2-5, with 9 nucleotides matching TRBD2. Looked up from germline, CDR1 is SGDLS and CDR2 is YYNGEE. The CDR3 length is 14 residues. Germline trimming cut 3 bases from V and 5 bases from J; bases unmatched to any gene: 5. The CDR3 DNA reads TGTGCCAGCAGCGGCGGGGGGGCCGGGGAGACCCAGTACTTC. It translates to CASSGGGAGETQYF.

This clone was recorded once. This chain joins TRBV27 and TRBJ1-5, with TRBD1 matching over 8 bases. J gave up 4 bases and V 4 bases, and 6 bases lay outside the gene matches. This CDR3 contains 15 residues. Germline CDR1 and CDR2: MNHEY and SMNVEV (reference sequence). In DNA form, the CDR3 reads TGTGCCAGCAGTTCCGACAGGGGATGGAATCAGCCCCAGCATTTT. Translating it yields CASSSDRGWNQPQHF.

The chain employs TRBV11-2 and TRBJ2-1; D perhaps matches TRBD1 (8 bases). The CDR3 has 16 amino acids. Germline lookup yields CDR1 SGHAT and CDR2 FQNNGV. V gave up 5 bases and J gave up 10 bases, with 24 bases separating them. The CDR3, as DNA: TGTGCCAGCAGCCGGGGAGGGGGACAGGCAGGTGGGGAGCAGTTCTTC. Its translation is CASSRGGGQAGGEQFF.

The CDR3 DNA reads TGCGCCAGCAGGAAGGGGACAGTGATTAATGAAAAACTGTTTTTT. This translates into CASRKGTVINEKLFF. The chain joins TRBV5-1 to TRBJ1-4; 7 positions match TRBD1. V shed 5 bases and J 4 bases; nucleotides not matched to a gene: 8. This CDR3 has 15 amino acids. CDR1 is SGHRS, CDR2 YFSETQ, per germline.